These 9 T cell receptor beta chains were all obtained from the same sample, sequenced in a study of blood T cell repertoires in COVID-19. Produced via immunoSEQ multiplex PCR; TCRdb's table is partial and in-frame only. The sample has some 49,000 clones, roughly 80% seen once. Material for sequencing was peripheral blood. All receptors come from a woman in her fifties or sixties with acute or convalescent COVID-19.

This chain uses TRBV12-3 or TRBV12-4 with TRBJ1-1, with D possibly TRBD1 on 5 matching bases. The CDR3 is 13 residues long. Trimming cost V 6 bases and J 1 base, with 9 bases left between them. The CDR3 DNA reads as TGTGCCAGCAGATTGACAGCGAACACTGAAGCTTTCTTT. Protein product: CASRLTANTEAFF.

CDR3 DNA sequence: TGTGCCAGCAGAAACAGGTGGAGTGACACCGGGGAGCTGTTTTTT. Encoded protein: CASRNRWSDTGELFF. The genes are TRBV6-5 and TRBJ2-2; D may be TRBD1 (5 bases). CDR1 MNHEY and CDR2 SVGAGI come from the germline V gene. The CDR3 length is 15 residues. V lost 6 bases to trimming and J lost 3 bases, with 14 bases between them.

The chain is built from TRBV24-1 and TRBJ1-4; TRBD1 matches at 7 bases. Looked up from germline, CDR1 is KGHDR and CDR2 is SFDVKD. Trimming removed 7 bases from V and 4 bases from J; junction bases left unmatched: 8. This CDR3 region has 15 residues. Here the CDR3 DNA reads TGTGCCACCAGCAGGGGGAGCCTGGATAATGAAAAACTGTTTTTT. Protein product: CATSRGSLDNEKLFF.

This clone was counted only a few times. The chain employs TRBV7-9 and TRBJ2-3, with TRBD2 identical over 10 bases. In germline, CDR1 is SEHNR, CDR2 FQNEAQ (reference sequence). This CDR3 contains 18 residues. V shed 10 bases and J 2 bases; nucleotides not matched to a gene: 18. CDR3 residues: CAIDTAGTSANFTDTQYF. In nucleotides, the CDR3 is TGTGCCATCGATACGGCCGGGACTAGCGCAAACTTCACAGATACGCAGTATTTT.

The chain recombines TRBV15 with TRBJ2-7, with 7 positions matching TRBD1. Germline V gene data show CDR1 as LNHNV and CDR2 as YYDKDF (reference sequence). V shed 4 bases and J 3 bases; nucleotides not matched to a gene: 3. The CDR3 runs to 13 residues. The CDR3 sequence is CATSTNRGYEQYF. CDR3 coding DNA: TGTGCCACCAGCACCAACAGGGGCTACGAGCAGTACTTC.

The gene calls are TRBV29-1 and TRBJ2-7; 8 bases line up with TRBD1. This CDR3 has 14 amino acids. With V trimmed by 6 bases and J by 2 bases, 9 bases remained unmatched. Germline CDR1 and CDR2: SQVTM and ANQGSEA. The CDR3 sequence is CSVRSGTGTYEQYF. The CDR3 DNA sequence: TGCAGCGTAAGATCCGGGACAGGAACCTACGAGCAGTACTTC.

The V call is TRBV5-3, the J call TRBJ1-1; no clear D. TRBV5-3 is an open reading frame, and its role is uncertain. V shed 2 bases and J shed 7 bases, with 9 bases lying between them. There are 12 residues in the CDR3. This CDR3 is CARSFRKNEAFF. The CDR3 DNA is TGTGCCAGAAGCTTCAGAAAGAATGAAGCTTTCTTT.

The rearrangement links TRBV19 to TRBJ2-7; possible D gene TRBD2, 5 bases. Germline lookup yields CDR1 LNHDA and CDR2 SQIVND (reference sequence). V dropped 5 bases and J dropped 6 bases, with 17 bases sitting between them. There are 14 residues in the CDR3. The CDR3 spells CASSDPGLLREQYF. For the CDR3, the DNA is TGTGCCAGTAGTGACCCCGGACTTCTTCGCGAGCAGTACTTC. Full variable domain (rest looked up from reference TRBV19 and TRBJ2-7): DGGITQSPKYLFRKEGQNVTLSCEQNLNHDAMYWYRQDPGQGLRLIYYSQIVNDFQKGDIAEGYSVSREKKESFPLTVTSAQKNPTAFYLCASSDPGLLREQYFGPGTRLTVT.

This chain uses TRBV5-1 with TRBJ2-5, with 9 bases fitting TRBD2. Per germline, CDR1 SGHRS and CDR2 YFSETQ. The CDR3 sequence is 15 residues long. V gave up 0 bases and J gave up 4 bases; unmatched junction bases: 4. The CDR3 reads CASSLGSGSAETQYF. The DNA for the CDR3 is TGCGCCAGCAGCTTGGGTAGCGGGAGTGCAGAGACCCAGTACTTC.